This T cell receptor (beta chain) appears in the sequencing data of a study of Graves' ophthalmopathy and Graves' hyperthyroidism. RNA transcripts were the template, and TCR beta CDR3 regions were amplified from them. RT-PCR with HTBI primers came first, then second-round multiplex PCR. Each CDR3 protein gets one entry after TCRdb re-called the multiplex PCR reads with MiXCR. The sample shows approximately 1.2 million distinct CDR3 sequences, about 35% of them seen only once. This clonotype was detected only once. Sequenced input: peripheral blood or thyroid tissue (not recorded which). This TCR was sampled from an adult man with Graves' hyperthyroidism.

The CDR3 reads CSVEEQGDETQYF. In nucleotides, the CDR3 is TGCAGCGTTGAAGAACAGGGTGACGAGACCCAGTACTTC. The rearrangement joins TRBV29-1 to TRBJ2-5; D is perhaps TRBD1 (6 bases). The germline V gene has CDR1 SQVTM and CDR2 ANQGSEA. V lost 0 bases to trimming and J lost 5 bases, with 10 bases between them. The length of the CDR3 is 13 residues.